The following is a T cell receptor (beta chain) sequence with its context. Its antigen remains unknown. The sample comes from a study of STAT5B mutations in CD4+ large granular lymphocyte leukemia. Whole-study findings and limits: Main leukemic clonotypes were patient-specific, but roughly 25% appeared at low frequency elsewhere. Patient CD4-sorted repertoires stayed more clonal than healthy ones after leukemic-clone removal. TRBV06-family usage was enriched in top patient clones (8/27) versus controls (2/35).

J lost 2 bases, V lost 5 bases, and 5 bases had no gene match. CDR1 is SGHAT and CDR2 is FQNNGV in the germline V gene. The CDR3 runs to 15 residues. Libraries were prepared by immunoSEQ multiplex PCR; TCRdb keeps only in-frame clonotypes and omits some of them. The table records 30,000 to 40,000 clones, about 91% of them present only once. This receptor was identified in a human donor in good health. V is TRBV11-2 and J is TRBJ2-3; 9 nucleotides line up with TRBD2. What was sequenced was CD4+ T cells from blood buffy coats. The CDR3 region has the DNA TGTGCCAGCAGCCGACTAGCGGTAAACACAGATACGCAGTATTTT. Translation: CASSRLAVNTDTQYF.